This entry features one T cell receptor (beta chain) sequence. One junction end disagrees with the germline gene, perhaps due to a read error. This specimen belongs to a study of CD8 T cells in Susac syndrome. The TEMRA cells underwent FACS enrichment, while the CD8+ and CD4+ T cells underwent negative isolation. CDR1 and CDR2 (germline): SGHDT, YYEEEE. The CDR3 extends over 15 amino acids. Random hexamers were used to reverse transcribe the RNA input (about 0.5 to 1 ug). The TCR beta CDR3 was amplified by immunoSEQ multiplex PCR across 54 Vbeta, 13 Jbeta. TCRdb re-called the immunoSEQ multiplex PCR reads with MiXCR, one entry per CDR3 protein. The sample lists 25,000 to 35,000 distinct CDR3 sequences, around 94% occurring once.

The V and J genes are TRBV5-6 and TRBJ2-7; TRBD2 agrees at 7 bases. The sequence was collected from a human donor in good health. Specimen: CD8+ T cells from PBMCs. The CDR3 region is CASSLGFGGSYERYF. Written as DNA, the CDR3 is TGTGCCAGCAGCTTGGGCTTCGGGGGGTCGTACGAGCGGTACTTC. The full variable domain, completed using reference TRBV5-6 and TRBJ2-7, is DAGVTQSPTHLIKTRGQQVTLRCSPKSGHDTVSWYQQALGQGPQFIFQYYEEEERQRGNFPDRFSGHQFPNYSSELNVNALLLGDSALYLCASSLGFGGSYERYFGPGTRLTVT.